A selection of T cell receptor beta chains follows, all from one sample in a study of blood T cell repertoires in COVID-19. Libraries were prepared by immunoSEQ multiplex PCR; TCRdb keeps only in-frame clonotypes and omits some of them. The sample includes about 120,000 clones, approximately 80% seen only once; the top ten take about 40%. Material: peripheral blood. The origin of the receptors is a man aged 40-55 years with active or convalescent COVID-19. Each CDR3 is given without its conserved first and last residue.

V: TRBV24-1
CDR3: ATSDRTGVGANVLT

V: TRBV5-4
CDR3: ASSLSGLSYNEQF

V: TRBV27
CDR3: ASRPAGQATSGANVLT

V: TRBV7-3
CDR3: ASSFTPAGGGEAF

V: TRBV4-2
CDR3: ASSHDTEAF

V: TRBV2
CDR3: ASSVSYEQY

V: TRBV6-5
CDR3: ASRPYPGTQY

V: TRBV6-5
CDR3: ASKGDGSGNTIY

V: TRBV14
CDR3: ASSPVVGANVLT

V: TRBV5-1
CDR3: ASSSYRTLTGKNTGELF

V: TRBV6-1
CDR3: ASSEGSRGSVNQPQH

V: TRBV19
CDR3: ASSIGGQGKYEQY

V: TRBV7-2
CDR3: ASHLHQGNYGYT

V: TRBV6-1
CDR3: ASSESRQNTEAF

V: TRBV13
CDR3: ASSAEDYNSPLH

V: TRBV5-1
CDR3: ASSNRDRAVEQY

V: TRBV30
CDR3: AWSGGRDNQPQH

V: TRBV5-8
CDR3: ASSSRGTDTQY

V: TRBV28
CDR3: ASSLAGGKYEQY

V: TRBV7-9
CDR3: ASSLGLAGQSWFQETQY

V: TRBV6-5
CDR3: ATLRAAYNSPLH

V: TRBV27
CDR3: ASRPAGDYGYT

V: TRBV7-2
CDR3: ASSQDSSNKGNTIY

V: TRBV7-2
CDR3: ASSGAYRGLREQY

V: TRBV24-1
CDR3: ATSDFGTKGYNEQF

V: TRBV15
CDR3: ATSRVLAGIEQY